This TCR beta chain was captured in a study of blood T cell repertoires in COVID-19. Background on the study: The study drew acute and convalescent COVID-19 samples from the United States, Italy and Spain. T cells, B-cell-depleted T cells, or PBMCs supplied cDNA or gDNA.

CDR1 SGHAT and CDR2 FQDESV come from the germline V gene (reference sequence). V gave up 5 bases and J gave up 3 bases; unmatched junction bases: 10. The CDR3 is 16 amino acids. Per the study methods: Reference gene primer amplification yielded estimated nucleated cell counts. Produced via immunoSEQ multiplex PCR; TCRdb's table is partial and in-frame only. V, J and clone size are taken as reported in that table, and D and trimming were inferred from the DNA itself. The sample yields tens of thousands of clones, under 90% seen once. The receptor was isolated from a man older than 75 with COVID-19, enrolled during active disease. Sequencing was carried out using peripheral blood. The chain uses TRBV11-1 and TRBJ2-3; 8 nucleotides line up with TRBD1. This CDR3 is CASSLFARGQTDTQYF. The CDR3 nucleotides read TGTGCCAGCAGCCTGTTCGCCAGGGGGCAAACAGATACGCAGTATTTT.